Each of the 14 T cell receptor beta chains below was sequenced from the same sample in a study of blood T cell repertoires in COVID-19. Generated by immunoSEQ multiplex PCR, the TCRdb table keeps only in-frame clones and is missing some. The table has under 300,000 clones, around 90% seen once. Sequencing input: peripheral blood. These receptors were taken from a man aged 45 to 65 with acute or convalescent COVID-19.

This clone was seen only once. This chain links TRBV5-1 with TRBJ2-7, with 9 positions matching TRBD1. V dropped 1 base and J dropped 5; count of bases not matched to a gene: 4. The CDR3 contains 14 residues. CDR1 and CDR2 from the germline V gene are SGHRS and YFSETQ. CDR3 loop: CASSLWDRDHEQYF. CDR3 nucleotide sequence: TGCGCCAGCAGCTTGTGGGACAGGGACCACGAGCAGTACTTC.

This clone has a single count. The chain is built from TRBV11-2 and TRBJ2-7; D gene unclear. This CDR3 is built from 13 residues. V was pared by 2 bases and J by 5 bases, with 10 bases between. Germline V lookup: CDR1 SGHAT, CDR2 FQNNGV. Written as DNA, the CDR3 is TGTGCCAGCAGCTTAAGTCCCGAGGACGAGCAGTACTTC. Its translation is CASSLSPEDEQYF.

The chain carries TRBV14 and TRBJ2-5, with TRBD2 matching 8 bases. The CDR3 has 17 amino acids. The ends lost 0 bases at V and 2 bases at J; junction bases unmatched: 8. Germline V gives CDR1 SGHDN, CDR2 FVKESK. The CDR3 DNA reads TGTGCCAGCAGCCAAGATTTGAAATTAGCGGGACAAGAGACCCAGTACTTC. Translating gives CASSQDLKLAGQETQYF.

The chain links TRBV27 to TRBJ2-5, with a possible D match to TRBD2 (6 bases). CDR1 is MNHEY, CDR2 SMNVEV, per germline (reference sequence). The CDR3 runs to 14 residues. The V end was cut by 4 bases, the J end by 9 bases, with 18 bases between. The CDR3 here is CASSSTGGVRAQYF. The DNA of the CDR3 is TGTGCCAGCAGTTCCACGGGCGGGGTCCGCGCCCAGTACTTC.

The table lists this clone with a count of one. The rearrangement uses TRBV5-1 and TRBJ2-1; 10 bases agree with TRBD2. This CDR3 is built from 15 residues. Germline trimming cut 4 bases from V and 4 bases from J; bases unmatched to any gene: 5. Germline V gene data show CDR1 as SGHRS and CDR2 as YFSETQ. CDR3 amino acids: CASSRRAGGYNEQFF. The DNA of the CDR3 is TGCGCCAGCAGCCGACGAGCGGGGGGGTACAATGAGCAGTTCTTC.

This clone was found a few times. This chain links TRBV6-1 with TRBJ1-5; unclear D gene. Trimming left V 3 bases short and J 2 bases short, with 5 bases between. Germline assignment: CDR1 MNHNS and CDR2 SASEGT. CDR3 length: 13 amino acids. DNA of the CDR3: TGTGCCAGCAGTGAGACACGCAATCAGCCCCAGCATTTT. The encoded protein is CASSETRNQPQHF.

The V gene is TRBV30, the J gene TRBJ1-2; 8 bases line up with TRBD1. The J segment lost 4 bases and the V segment lost 4 bases, leaving 5 bases of the junction unmatched. The CDR3 sequence is 13 residues long. Per the germline V gene, CDR1 is GTSNPN and CDR2 is SVGIG (reference sequence). CDR3 sequence (DNA): TGTGCCTGGAATGCGGACAGGGCCTATGGCTACACCTTC. It is translated as CAWNADRAYGYTF.

A few counts support this clone. V is TRBV7-2 and J is TRBJ2-7; D may be TRBD1 (6 bases). Germline V gene data show CDR1 as SGHTA and CDR2 as FQGNSA. Trimming removed 5 bases at V and 2 bases at J, with 10 bases between. CDR3 length equals 13 residues. The CDR3 loop reads CASSRDNPYEQYF. CDR3 coding DNA: TGTGCCAGCAGCAGGGACAATCCCTACGAGCAGTACTTC.

DNA for the CDR3: TGTGCCAGTAGTATGGGCAGGGGGCCGGGAGAGCAGTACTTC. Protein: CASSMGRGPGEQYF. The V gene is TRBV19, the J gene TRBJ2-7, with 8 bases identical to TRBD1. The junction had 8 bases not matched to a gene; V was cut back by 3 bases and J by 7 bases. Germline CDR1 reads LNHDA; CDR2 reads SQIVND (reference sequence). The CDR3 has 14 amino acids.

This clone was found once. V usage is TRBV5-8 and J usage is TRBJ2-7; TRBD2 agrees at 9 bases. From germline, CDR1 is SGHTS and CDR2 YDEGEE. The CDR3 has 14 amino acids. Germline trimming cut 0 bases from V and 6 bases from J; bases unmatched to any gene: 4. The DNA of the CDR3 is TGTGCCAGCAGCTTGGTAGCGGGGGAGGCCGAGCAGTACTTC. Its translation: CASSLVAGEAEQYF.

V usage is TRBV3-1 (or the pseudogene TRBV3-2) and J usage is TRBJ2-2; D remains ambiguous. Between the trimmed V and J ends, which lost 1 base and 2 bases, there was a span of 17 bases. The length of the CDR3 is 18 residues. The germline CDR1 and CDR2 sequences are LGHDT and YNNKEL (reference sequence). CDR3 bases: TGTGCCAGCAGCCAAGTTATGGTTCGGTCGGTAAACACCGGGGAGCTGTTTTTT. Encoded protein: CASSQVMVRSVNTGELFF.

The chain is built from TRBV19 and TRBJ1-1; D perhaps matches TRBD1 (6 bases). Trimming took off 3 bases at V and 2 bases at J, with 10 bases between the two ends. This CDR3 spans 14 amino acids. CDR1 is LNHDA and CDR2 is SQIVND in the germline V gene (reference sequence). The DNA of the CDR3 is TGTGCCAGTAGTATTCAGGGGCACAACACTGAAGCTTTCTTT. This encodes CASSIQGHNTEAFF.

The V call is TRBV19, the J call TRBJ1-1; 7 bases are a match to TRBD1. The length of the CDR3 is 14 residues. From germline, CDR1 is LNHDA and CDR2 SQIVND (reference sequence). The V and J ends lost 6 bases and 3 bases, in that order; junction bases with no gene match: 7. For the CDR3, the DNA is TGTGCCAGTAGAAGCCTAGACAGGGACACTGAAGCTTTCTTT. It codes for CASRSLDRDTEAFF.

J is TRBJ1-2 and V is TRBV15; 9 bases line up with TRBD1. V shed 3 bases and J 6 bases; nucleotides not matched to a gene: 11. The V gene's germline CDR1 is LNHNV and CDR2 YYDKDF (reference sequence). This CDR3 has 16 amino acids. The CDR3 region has the DNA TGTGCCACCAGCAGGCGAGGTCCCGGGACAGGGAATGGCTACACCTTC. This translates into CATSRRGPGTGNGYTF.